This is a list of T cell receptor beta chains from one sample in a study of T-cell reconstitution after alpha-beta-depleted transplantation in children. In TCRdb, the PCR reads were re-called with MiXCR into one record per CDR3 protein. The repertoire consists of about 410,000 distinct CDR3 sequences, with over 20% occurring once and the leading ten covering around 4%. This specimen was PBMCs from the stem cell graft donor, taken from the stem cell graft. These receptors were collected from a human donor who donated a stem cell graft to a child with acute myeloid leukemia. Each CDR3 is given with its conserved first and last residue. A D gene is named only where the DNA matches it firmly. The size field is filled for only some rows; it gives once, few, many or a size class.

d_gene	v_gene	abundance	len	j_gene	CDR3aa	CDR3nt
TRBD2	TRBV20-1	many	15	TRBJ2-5	CSARIGTSQQETQYF	TGCAGTGCTCGTATTGGGACTAGCCAACAAGAGACCCAGTACTTC
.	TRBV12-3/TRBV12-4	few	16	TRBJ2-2	CASSFSGSTNTGELFF	TGTGCCAGCAGTTTTTCAGGGTCTACGAACACCGGGGAGCTGTTTTTT
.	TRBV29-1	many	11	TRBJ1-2	CSVDGGYGYTF	TGCAGCGTTGATGGAGGCTATGGCTACACCTTC
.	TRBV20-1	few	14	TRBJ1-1	CSARGIGPNTEAFF	TGCAGTGCTAGAGGTATAGGGCCGAACACTGAAGCTTTCTTT
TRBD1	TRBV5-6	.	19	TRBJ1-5	CASSMRPGQGSLWNQPQHF	TGTGCCAGCAGTATGAGGCCGGGACAGGGATCTTTATGGAATCAGCCCCAGCATTTT
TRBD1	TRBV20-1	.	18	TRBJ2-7	CSASQGEWQADLPYEQYF	TGCAGTGCTTCCCAGGGGGAATGGCAAGCGGACCTTCCCTACGAGCAGTACTTC
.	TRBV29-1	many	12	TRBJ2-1	CSLRPGYNEQFF	TGCAGCTTGAGACCAGGGTACAATGAGCAGTTCTTC
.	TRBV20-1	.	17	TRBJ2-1	CSACPLFAAVSYNEQFF	TGCAGTGCTTGCCCCCTTTTCGCGGCAGTCTCCTACAATGAGCAGTTCTTC
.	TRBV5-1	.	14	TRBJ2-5	CASSPTGHQETQYF	TGCGCCAGCAGCCCTACCGGGCACCAGGAGACCCAGTACTTC
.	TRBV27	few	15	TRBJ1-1	CASSFFRVTDTEAFF	TGTGCCAGCAGTTTCTTCAGGGTGACGGACACTGAAGCTTTCTTT
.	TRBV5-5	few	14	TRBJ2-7	CASSLEVSSYEQYF	TGTGCCAGCAGCTTGGAGGTTAGTTCCTACGAGCAGTACTTC
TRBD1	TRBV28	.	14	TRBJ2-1	CASRLGQGMKEQFF	TGTGCCAGCAGATTGGGACAGGGGATGAAGGAGCAGTTCTTC
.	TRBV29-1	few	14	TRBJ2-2	CSVRETVTTGELFF	TGCAGCGTCCGTGAGACAGTGACCACCGGGGAGCTGTTTTTT
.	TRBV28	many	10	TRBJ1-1	CAPRHTEAFF	TGTGCCCCCAGGCACACTGAAGCTTTCTTT
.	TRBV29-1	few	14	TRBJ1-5	CSVSLGSGNQPQHF	TGCAGCGTGTCTTTAGGGTCCGGCAATCAGCCCCAGCATTTT
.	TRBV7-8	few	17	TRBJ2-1	CASSFRDSQSTLDEQFF	TGTGCCAGCAGCTTCCGGGACTCTCAATCTACGCTCGATGAGCAGTTCTTC
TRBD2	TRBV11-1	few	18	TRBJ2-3	CASSVGGYKGPSTDTQYF	TGTGCCAGCAGCGTCGGGGGGTACAAGGGGCCTAGCACAGATACGCAGTATTTT
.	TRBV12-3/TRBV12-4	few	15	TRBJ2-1	CASSLAPRYYNEQFF	TGTGCCAGCAGTTTAGCGCCTAGGTACTACAATGAGCAGTTCTTC
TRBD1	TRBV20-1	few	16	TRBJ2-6	CSARQGATSGANVLTF	TGCAGTGCTCGTCAGGGGGCGACCTCTGGGGCCAACGTCCTGACTTTC
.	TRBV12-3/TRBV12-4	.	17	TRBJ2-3	CASSFFIRSTHTDTQYF	TGTGCCAGCAGTTTTTTCATCAGGTCCACCCACACAGATACGCAGTATTTT